This T cell receptor beta chain derives from a study of Graves' ophthalmopathy and Graves' hyperthyroidism. Points from the study as a whole: Clonotypes were expanded in thyroid at above 0.001 frequency, and most also appeared in blood.

Those donors who had ophthalmopathy presented with moderate-to-severe activity, a CAS of ≥3, a NOSPECS of ≥4 and a duration under 3 months. TCR beta CDR3 regions were amplified from RNA transcripts. After a first-round RT-PCR with HTBI primers, a second-round multiplex PCR was run. TCRdb re-called the multiplex PCR reads through MiXCR, storing one row per CDR3 protein. There are 260,000 or so distinct CDR3 sequences in the sample; 45% to 55% occur only once, and around half lies in the top ten. Germline values: CDR1 SGHRS, CDR2 YFSETQ. Trimming took 1 base from V and 0 from J, leaving 4 bases between them. The CDR3 contains 13 residues. Note on this clonotype: The antigen remains unidentified.

This receptor was taken from an adult man with Graves' ophthalmopathy. The gene calls are TRBV5-1 and TRBJ1-2, with D hard to call. Input material: peripheral blood. The CDR3 region has the DNA TGCGCCAGCAGCTTGACTGCTAACTATGGCTACACCTTC. Translated: CASSLTANYGYTF.